This entry concerns a single T cell receptor beta chain. Its antigen is undetermined. With 1 base removed from V and 1 base from J, the gap between germline ends came to 14 bases. CDR1 SGHRS and CDR2 YFSETQ come from the germline V gene. This CDR3 is 16 amino acids long. The data were taken from a study of early T cells in non-severe SARS-CoV-2 infection. Study overall: Chains from this unsorted whole-blood bulk RNA could not be paired.

Notes on the study in general: Clonotype matching in VDJdb favored anti-spike CD8 responses and did not capture private and CD4 specificities.

Unique molecular identifiers were added to individual cDNA molecules. TCRdb independently ran MiXCR on the 5' RACE reads; one entry per CDR3 protein. The profile shows about 110,000 distinct CDR3 sequences, roughly 12% of them singletons. This chain joins TRBV5-1 and TRBJ1-1, with D unclear. The sample here was whole blood, taken at baseline. This TCR came from an adult who was a healthcare worker with PCR-confirmed SARS-CoV-2 infection or an uninfected control (not recorded which). CDR3 in DNA: TGCGCCAGCAGCTTGCTCTCAGGTACGGGGAACACTGAAGCTTTCTTT. The encoded protein is CASSLLSGTGNTEAFF.